The clone carrying this TCR beta chain was seen repeatedly, ten times or more. Its antigen is as yet unknown. Germline V CDR1 and CDR2: SGHTA, FQGNSA. V shed 9 bases, J shed 4 bases, and the junction held 7 bases outside the gene matches. The CDR3 has 13 amino acids. The TCR beta profiling, which covered VDJ combination and CDR3 sequence, was carried out using genomic DNA as the template. TCRdb passed the reads through MiXCR, listing each CDR3 protein once. Counted here are 150,000 to 200,000 distinct CDR3 sequences, about 47% occurring once; the ten biggest clones make up around 3%. These data belong to a study of CD8+CD57+ T cells in acquired aplastic anemia. About the study: Recorded DNA amounts for sorted CD4+ and CD8+ cells had an average of roughly 3.4 ug. Read counts for CD4+ cells (from healthy donors) averaged about 10.8 million. Study-level points and caveats: A significant difference in CD8+ Simpson's diversity between patients and controls was not found.

The TCR originated in a human donor in good health. Sequences were obtained from sorted CD4+, CD8+, or CD8+CD57+ T cells (not recorded which) from PBMCs. The rearrangement joins TRBV7-2 to TRBJ1-1; TRBD1 matches at 8 bases. CDR3 bases: TGTGCCAGTCAACGAACAGGGGGCACTGAAGCTTTCTTT. Residues: CASQRTGGTEAFF.